The next 9 T cell receptor beta chains were all read from a single sample in a study of T-cell memory formation after mild COVID-19. TCRdb reprocessed the 5' RACE reads via MiXCR and lists one record per CDR3 protein. The sample shows approximately 560,000 distinct CDR3 sequences, 17% of them seen only once. Sequenced: PBMCs or a T cell subset sorted from them (not recorded which). The receptors were sampled from an adult woman who had mild COVID-19 (a few samples of this study predate the infection). Cell type and time point are not known.

This chain links TRBV9 with TRBJ2-5; possibly TRBD1 or TRBD2 for D (5 bases each). CDR3 size: 15 residues. V gave up 3 bases and J gave up 1 base, with 13 bases separating them. Germline assignment: CDR1 SGDLS and CDR2 YYNGEE. The CDR3 DNA follows: TGTGCCAGCAGCGCCGAGGGGAATCGCCAAGAGACCCAGTACTTC. This codes for CASSAEGNRQETQYF. Using reference TRBV9 and TRBJ2-5 for the parts outside the CDR3, the full variable domain is DSGVTQTPKHLITATGQRVTLRCSPRSGDLSVYWYQQSLDQGLQFLIQYYNGEERAKGNILERFSAQQFPDLHSELNLSSLELGDSALYFCASSAEGNRQETQYFGPGTRLLVL.

This chain connects TRBV7-9 to TRBJ2-1; 7 bases are a match to TRBD2. Per germline, CDR1 SEHNR and CDR2 FQNEAQ (reference sequence). After removal of 9 bases from V and 6 bases from J, the junction contained 2 bases not matched to a gene. The CDR3 spans 11 residues. CDR3 coding DNA: TGTGCCAGGGGGGGGACCAATGAGCAGTTCTTC. This gives the protein CARGGTNEQFF.

The chain uses TRBV11-2 and TRBJ2-3; D remains unclear. The ends were cut back, 2 bases at V and 0 bases at J, with 9 bases in the middle. The CDR3 totals 15 residues. The germline gives CDR1 SGHAT, CDR2 FQNNGV. DNA for the CDR3: TGTGCCAGCAGCTTACAGCGCGTGAGCACAGATACGCAGTATTTT. It yields the protein CASSLQRVSTDTQYF.

A few counts support this clonotype. The chain joins TRBV30 to TRBJ1-5; D may be TRBD1 (6 bases). Deletions cut 3 bases from V and 4 bases from J, with 10 bases between. The CDR3 has 13 residues. CDR1 is GTSNPN and CDR2 is SVGIG in the germline V gene (reference sequence). This CDR3 is CAWSGQSNQPQHF. The CDR3 coding sequence is TGTGCCTGGAGCGGACAGTCTAATCAGCCCCAGCATTTT.

This clonotype was counted only a few times. J is TRBJ2-7 and V is TRBV20-1; D perhaps matches TRBD2 (6 bases). The germline gives CDR1 DFQATT, CDR2 SNEGSKA (reference sequence). V shed 5 bases and J shed 5 bases, with 22 bases lying between them. The CDR3 is made up of 15 amino acids. The CDR3 DNA sequence: TGCAGTGCTCAGAACGTGGGGGGAAAGGGCGACGAGCAGTACTTC. It is translated as CSAQNVGGKGDEQYF.

The table lists this clonotype with a few counts. V and J are TRBV7-2 and TRBJ2-5; perhaps TRBD2 as D (5 bases). Trimming cost V 3 bases and J 0 bases, with 14 bases left between them. The germline gives CDR1 SGHTA, CDR2 FQGNSA. The CDR3 covers 16 residues. In DNA form, the CDR3 reads TGTGCCAGCAGCTTTGAAGCGGCAACGTACCAAGAGACCCAGTACTTC. Its protein is CASSFEAATYQETQYF.

The chain combines TRBV20-1 with TRBJ2-7, with TRBD2 matching over 10 bases. The CDR3 spans 20 residues. After removal of 0 bases from V and 5 bases from J, the junction contained 22 bases not matched to a gene. Germline CDR1 reads DFQATT; CDR2 reads SNEGSKA (reference sequence). Here the CDR3 DNA reads TGCAGTGCTAGAGATCCGGGACAGGAAGCTAGCGGGGGTCATGGGGACGAGCAGTACTTC. Protein: CSARDPGQEASGGHGDEQYF.

In this sample, this clonotype turned up a few times. The CDR3 region is CASSHLASGTSTDTQYF. The DNA of the CDR3 is TGTGCCAGCAGCCATCTGGCGAGCGGGACTAGCACAGATACGCAGTATTTT. The V call is TRBV3-1, the J call TRBJ2-3, with TRBD2 matching over 7 bases. After removal of 3 bases from V and 0 bases from J, the junction contained 9 bases not matched to a gene. Looked up from germline, CDR1 is LGHDT and CDR2 is YNNKEL (reference sequence). This CDR3 has 17 residues.

This clonotype was detected only a few times. The V and J genes are TRBV6-6 and TRBJ2-1; D not resolved. Germline-derived CDR1 and CDR2 are MNHNY and SVGAGI (reference sequence). The CDR3 is 13 amino acids. Trimming cost V 6 bases and J 1 base, with 7 bases left between them. Written as DNA, the CDR3 is TGTGCCAGCAGCACGGAGTCCTACAATGAGCAGTTCTTC. This gives the protein CASSTESYNEQFF.